Below, 8 T cell receptor beta chains from the same sample are listed, as sequenced in a study of regulatory T cells in long-lasting Graves disease. Arm-PCR of CDR3 regions and iRepertoire HTBI primers were used to build TCR beta libraries. TCRdb itself ran the multiplex PCR reads through MiXCR, one entry per CDR3 protein. The table has 400,000 to 500,000 distinct CDR3 sequences, about a fifth seen once. Time point in this sample: persistent/refractory GD, antithyroid drugs over 5 years with positive TRAb. RNA isolated from PBMCs was used to make the TCR library. The specimen comprised peripheral blood mononuclear cells (PBMCs), sampled when the disease was refractory, from a patient treated with antithyroid drugs. These receptors were obtained from a female donor with Graves disease.

This clonotype has at least ten counts. The chain employs TRBV6-5 and TRBJ1-5; D is unclear. The CDR3 length is 16 residues. Trimming left V 4 bases short and J 1 base short, with 14 bases between. The germline gives CDR1 MNHEY, CDR2 SVGAGI. The CDR3 spells CASSLSVSRSNQPQHF. DNA of the CDR3: TGTGCCAGCAGTTTGAGCGTTAGCAGAAGCAATCAGCCCCAGCATTTT.

V is TRBV30 and J is TRBJ2-1; possibly TRBD1 for D (7 bases). Trimming stripped 2 bases from V and 10 bases from J, with 15 bases between. Germline V gene lookup returns CDR1 GTSNPN and CDR2 SVGIG (reference sequence). This CDR3 region has 13 residues. CDR3 sequence (DNA): TGTGCCTGGAGTCGGACAGGAGGGGGAGAGCAGTTCTTC. Its protein is CAWSRTGGGEQFF.

The chain carries TRBV11-3 and TRBJ2-7; perhaps TRBD2 as D (5 bases). CDR1 and CDR2 from the germline V gene are SGHNT and YENEEA. The V and J ends lost 0 bases and 3 bases respectively, with 18 bases between them. The CDR3 has 17 amino acids. CDR3 sequence: CASSLEGPEAGFYEQYF. CDR3 sequence (DNA): TGTGCCAGCAGCTTAGAGGGTCCCGAGGCGGGCTTCTACGAGCAGTACTTC.

This clonotype turned up a few times. The chain recombines TRBV7-2 with TRBJ2-7; a possible D gene is TRBD2 (5 bases). V was pared by 1 base and J by 4 bases, with 14 bases between. Per germline, CDR1 SGHTA and CDR2 FQGNSA. This CDR3 contains 15 residues. CDR3 sequence: CASSLERDTWYEQYF. The CDR3 bases are TGTGCCAGCAGCTTAGAGAGGGATACATGGTACGAGCAGTACTTC.

This clonotype came up many times. The chain has TRBV7-2 and TRBJ2-5; D not resolved. CDR1 and CDR2 (germline): SGHTA, FQGNSA. V was trimmed by 3 bases and J by 5 bases, leaving 16 bases between them. This CDR3 comprises 15 residues. The CDR3 region has the DNA TGTGCCAGCAGCTTCATCTCGGGTTTCTCGGAGACCCAGTACTTC. Translated: CASSFISGFSETQYF.

The V call is TRBV5-6, the J call TRBJ1-4; D not certain. Germline V gene lookup returns CDR1 SGHDT and CDR2 YYEEEE. V lost 1 base and J lost 2, with 12 bases in between. The CDR3 is made up of 16 amino acids. The DNA of the CDR3 is TGTGCCAGCAGCTTGATGAAAGGGCCCACTAATGAAAAACTGTTTTTT. Protein: CASSLMKGPTNEKLFF.

CDR3 coding DNA: TGTGCCAGTAGTCTTCTAGCGGGAGGAGCCGGGGAGCTGTTTTTT. This encodes CASSLLAGGAGELFF. The V and J genes are TRBV19 and TRBJ2-2; 11 bases are a match to TRBD2. The CDR3 consists of 15 residues. Germline CDR1 reads LNHDA; CDR2 reads SQIVND (reference sequence). The V segment lost 5 bases and the J segment 6 bases; nucleotides outside the gene matches: 5.

This clonotype came up many times. This chain connects TRBV12-3 or TRBV12-4 to TRBJ2-7; 7 nucleotides agree with TRBD2. CDR3 length: 15 amino acids. Germline trimming cut 8 bases from V and 6 bases from J; bases unmatched to any gene: 16. The CDR3 reads CASLGGDLPSAEQYF. CDR3 DNA: TGTGCCAGCCTTGGGGGGGACCTACCCTCCGCCGAGCAGTACTTC.